Listed below are T cell receptor beta chains from one sample, sequenced in a study of blood T cell repertoires in COVID-19. Profiling relied on immunoSEQ multiplex PCR, and the TCRdb table lists in-frame clones only, not all of them. The sample lists some 400,000 clones, 85% to 90% occurring once. Sequencing was performed on PBMCs or T cells enriched from blood (not recorded which). The receptors come from a man younger than 45 who had recovered from COVID-19. CDR3s include the opening cysteine and the closing phenylalanine or tryptophan. D genes are given only for firm matches. A clone size is listed for some rows: how often the clone was seen (once, few, many), or a class if it is expanded.

clone_size	d_call	j_call	v_call	cdr3_nt	cdr3_aa
NA	NA	TRBJ2-1	TRBV5-1	TGCGCCAGCAGCTTATGGCAGGAACCCTACAATGAGCAGTTCTTC	CASSLWQEPYNEQFF
NA	NA	TRBJ2-3	TRBV4-1	TGCGCCAGCAGCCAAGTCCTAGCCACAGATACGCAGTATTTT	CASSQVLATDTQYF
NA	TRBD1	TRBJ1-1	TRBV14	TGTGCCAGCAGCCAAGGCGCAGGGGGACCGAACACTGAAGCTTTCTTT	CASSQGAGGPNTEAFF
NA	NA	TRBJ2-1	TRBV11-2	TGTGCCAGCAGCTTAGACGCCTACAATGAGCAGTTCTTC	CASSLDAYNEQFF
NA	TRBD1	TRBJ1-1	TRBV7-9	TGTGCCAGCAGACAGGGGGCAGGTGACACTGAAGCTTTCTTT	CASRQGAGDTEAFF
NA	TRBD2	TRBJ2-1	TRBV5-4	TGTGCCAGCAGCGTAAGCGGGAGTGGTATTCATGAGCAGTTCTTC	CASSVSGSGIHEQFF
once	NA	TRBJ1-6	TRBV30	TGTGCCTGGAGGGGGGGCTCCTATAATTCACCCCTCCACTTT	CAWRGGSYNSPLHF
NA	NA	TRBJ2-3	TRBV6-5	TGTGCCAGCAGCACGGGGAGACGCACAGATACGCAGTATTTT	CASSTGRRTDTQYF
NA	NA	TRBJ2-5	TRBV29-1	TGCAGCGTTGTATTCGGGGGAAAGACCCAGTACTTC	CSVVFGGKTQYF
NA	NA	TRBJ1-1	TRBV6-2/TRBV6-3	TGTGCCAGCAGTTGGGGGAGGGACACTGAAGCTTTCTTT	CASSWGRDTEAFF
NA	TRBD2	TRBJ2-7	TRBV5-1	TGCGCCAGCACGGGACTAGCGGGCGTTTACGAGCAGTACTTC	CASTGLAGVYEQYF
NA	TRBD2	TRBJ2-2	TRBV18	TGTGCCAGCTCAGAGGGACTAGCGAATGGACAACCCGCCGGGGAGCTGTTTTTT	CASSEGLANGQPAGELFF
NA	NA	TRBJ2-5	TRBV7-8	TGTGCCAGCAGCTCCCCCTATAGCGCATACCAAGAGACCCAGTACTTC	CASSSPYSAYQETQYF
NA	TRBD1	TRBJ1-1	TRBV5-8	TGTGCCAGCAGCTTACAAGGGACAGGGGGGGGCACTGAAGCTTTCTTT	CASSLQGTGGGTEAFF
NA	TRBD1	TRBJ1-2	TRBV28	TGTGCCAGCAGATCCCCGGGGCCAGGGGGCTTTTATGGCTACACCTTC	CASRSPGPGGFYGYTF
NA	NA	TRBJ1-6	TRBV7-2	TGTGCCAGCAGCGGACAGACAGGACTTAATTCACCCCTCCACTTT	CASSGQTGLNSPLHF
NA	TRBD1	TRBJ2-7	TRBV11-2	TGTGCCAGCAGCCCCGGGGGGACAGGGTTATACGAGCAGTACTTC	CASSPGGTGLYEQYF
NA	TRBD1	TRBJ2-5	TRBV6-5	TGTGCCAGCAGATCCCAACAGGGGTGGGGGACCCAGTACTTC	CASRSQQGWGTQYF
NA	TRBD1	TRBJ1-6	TRBV24-1	TGTGCCACCACCACCACAGGGGGCTTTTCACCCCTCCACTTT	CATTTTGGFSPLHF
NA	NA	TRBJ2-7	TRBV19	TGTGCCAGTAGTATAAGGCAGGGATCCTACGAGCAGTACTTC	CASSIRQGSYEQYF
few	TRBD1	TRBJ1-2	TRBV12-5	TGTGCTAGTGACAGGACAGGGGGCGGTATGTTGGGTGGCTACACCTTC	CASDRTGGGMLGGYTF
NA	TRBD2	TRBJ2-7	TRBV29-1	TGCAGCGTGGGGTCTGGCGGGAGTATGGTGCAGTACTTC	CSVGSGGSMVQYF
NA	TRBD2	TRBJ2-3	TRBV29-1	TGCAGCGTCGGGACTAGTACAGATACGCAGTATTTT	CSVGTSTDTQYF
NA	NA	TRBJ1-4	TRBV7-9	TGTGCCAGCAGCTTAGGAGGGTCCGAAAAACTGTTTTTT	CASSLGGSEKLFF
NA	TRBD2	TRBJ2-2	TRBV5-4	TGTGCCAGCAGCTTCTCCGGGACATTTGGACTAGCGGGAAACACCGGGGAGCTGTTTTTT	CASSFSGTFGLAGNTGELFF
NA	TRBD1	TRBJ2-2	TRBV24-1	TGTGCCACCAGTGACTCGGGGACAGCTCAGAACACCGGGGAGCTGTTTTTT	CATSDSGTAQNTGELFF
NA	NA	TRBJ1-6	TRBV19	TGTGCCAGTAGTTTGGAGCATGCTGATAATTCACCCCTCCACTTT	CASSLEHADNSPLHF
few	TRBD2	TRBJ2-3	TRBV15	TGTGCCACCAGCCAAGACGCGGGAGAGACAGATACGCAGTATTTT	CATSQDAGETDTQYF
NA	TRBD1	TRBJ1-4	TRBV2	TGTGCCAGCAGCCGAGGACAGGGAAGGAGTGAAAAACTGTTTTTT	CASSRGQGRSEKLFF
NA	TRBD1	TRBJ1-1	TRBV7-2	TGTGCCAGCAGCCCCAGTGGACAGGGGACTGAAGCTTTCTTT	CASSPSGQGTEAFF
NA	NA	TRBJ1-3	TRBV5-5	TGTGCCAGCAGCTTGTTATATTCTGGAAACACCATATATTTT	CASSLLYSGNTIYF
NA	NA	TRBJ1-1	TRBV6-5	TGTGCCAGCAGTACCGGGGAGGGCATTGAAGCTTTCTTT	CASSTGEGIEAFF
NA	NA	TRBJ1-1	TRBV4-1	TGCGCCAGCAGCCAAGCCCCGTTTACGGCTGAAGCTTTCTTT	CASSQAPFTAEAFF
NA	NA	TRBJ2-7	TRBV5-4	TGTGCCAGCAGCTTGGGGGGAGGTAACTCCTACGAGCAGTACTTC	CASSLGGGNSYEQYF
NA	TRBD2	TRBJ2-7	TRBV6-6	TGTGCCAGCACGTTTGACCTTCTAGCGGACGAGCAGTACTTC	CASTFDLLADEQYF
NA	TRBD2	TRBJ2-1	TRBV13	TGTGCCAGCAGCTCGAAGACCACTAGCGGGAGAAACAATGAGCAGTTCTTC	CASSSKTTSGRNNEQFF
NA	TRBD1	TRBJ2-7	TRBV10-3	TGTGCCATCGCTGAGGGACAGAATTCCTACGAGCAGTACTTC	CAIAEGQNSYEQYF
NA	NA	TRBJ1-6	TRBV15	TGTGCCACCAGCCCGCGCATCGGGGTTATCAATTCACCCCTCCACTTT	CATSPRIGVINSPLHF
NA	NA	TRBJ2-3	TRBV28	TGTGCCAGCAGTTTAGAGGGGAAGGGGGCAGATACGCAGTATTTT	CASSLEGKGADTQYF
NA	TRBD1	TRBJ1-2	TRBV30	TGTGCCTGGAGGGGAACAGGGGGGCCGAACTATGGCTACACCTTC	CAWRGTGGPNYGYTF
NA	NA	TRBJ1-1	TRBV7-9	TGTGCCAGCAGCCGAGCCCAAGGGAGCGGGGCGAACACTGAAGCTTTCTTT	CASSRAQGSGANTEAFF
NA	NA	TRBJ1-1	TRBV5-4	TGTGCCAGCAGCTTGAGGGGGGGTGGCTGGACTGAAGCTTTCTTT	CASSLRGGGWTEAFF
NA	NA	TRBJ1-6	TRBV6-6	TGTGCCAGCATGTGGGAGCAGGGGCAGGCACCCCTCCACTTT	CASMWEQGQAPLHF
NA	TRBD2	TRBJ2-1	TRBV7-2	TGTGCCAGCAGCTTAGAGCTAGCGGCACCGAATGAGCAGTTCTTC	CASSLELAAPNEQFF
NA	NA	TRBJ2-1	TRBV10-1	TGCGCCAGCAGCCGGGAGTTGTACAATGAGCAGTTCTTC	CASSRELYNEQFF
few	NA	TRBJ2-2	TRBV12-5	TGTGCTAGTGGTTTTGTTGGCCCGGCCCCGAGGACCGGGGAGCTGTTTTTT	CASGFVGPAPRTGELFF